The clone carrying this T cell receptor beta chain has a count of ten or more. Its antigen is unknown. The sample belongs to a study of metastatic and nonmetastatic thyroid tumors. Across the whole study: From malignant and benign thyroid patients, repertoires in blood and in tumor or nodule tissue were compared. Notes on the study in general: Relative to benign nodules, malignant thyroid tumors were reportedly characterized by significantly elevated TCR beta diversity in blood and tumor.

Patients were all untreated before their thyroid surgery. In the source study's methods: The study's classifier, a distant-metastasis tool for papillary thyroid cancer, was built using CDR3 differences across clinicopathological groups. TCRdb re-called clones via MiXCR from the PCR reads. In this record, the V and J calls reflect TCRdb's handling and not the investigators' own analysis. The data hold tens of thousands of clones, with roughly an eighth observed a single time. V lost 1 base to trimming and J lost 4 bases; unmatched junction nucleotides: 19. The germline CDR1 and CDR2 sequences are LGHDT and YNNKEL (reference sequence). CDR3 size: 20 residues.

The chain couples TRBV3-1 to TRBJ2-5; 9 bases line up with TRBD1. The receptor was isolated from a female donor with papillary thyroid cancer or a benign thyroid nodule (not recorded which). Some clones in this sample may be carry-over from other donors' samples. The specimen sequenced was tumor tissue. The CDR3 DNA reads TGTGCCAGCAGCCAAGTTCTTCGCGATATCTGGGACAGGGAAGGAGAGACCCAGTACTTC. This encodes CASSQVLRDIWDREGETQYF.